This TCR beta chain was recovered during a study of T cell changes during pregnancy in multiple sclerosis. Germline V gene sequence: CDR1 SGHRS, CDR2 YFSETQ. This CDR3 is 18 amino acids long. Trimming took 1 base from V and 3 from J, leaving 22 bases between them. This clone was seen once. Measured with immunoSEQ multiplex PCR; TCRdb has only the in-frame clones, and not every one. The sample has over 65,000 clones; around 94% are singletons. The TCR sequence derives from a female donor with multiple sclerosis, enrolled in a pregnancy study. The V gene is TRBV5-1, the J gene TRBJ2-5, with a weak D call TRBD1 (5 bases). The source was peripheral blood, collected in the third trimester of pregnancy. The CDR3, as DNA: TGCGCCAGCAGCTTGCTTCGGATGGCAGGGAAGGTCGAAGAGACCCAGTACTTC. Amino acids: CASSLLRMAGKVEETQYF.